The clone carrying this T cell receptor (beta chain) has a handful of counts. The data were taken from a study of T-cell reconstitution after alpha-beta-depleted transplantation in children. Unique molecular identifiers were incorporated when the TCRbeta library was constructed. TCRdb redid the calling of the PCR reads with MiXCR, one entry per CDR3 protein. The table has hundreds of thousands of distinct CDR3 sequences, about 16% seen once. This receptor was identified in a human donor who donated a stem cell graft to a child with acute lymphoblastic leukemia. Sequenced here: PBMCs from the stem cell graft donor, sampled from the stem cell graft.

The CDR3 reads CASSPTGTPYNEQFF. CDR3 bases: TGTGCCAGCAGCCCTACCGGGACTCCTTACAATGAGCAGTTCTTC. The genes are TRBV6-4 and TRBJ2-1, with TRBD2 as a possible D gene (6 bases). With 6 bases removed from V and 4 bases from J, the gap between germline ends came to 16 bases. CDR3 length: 15 amino acids. CDR1 MRHNA and CDR2 SNTAGT come from the germline V gene.